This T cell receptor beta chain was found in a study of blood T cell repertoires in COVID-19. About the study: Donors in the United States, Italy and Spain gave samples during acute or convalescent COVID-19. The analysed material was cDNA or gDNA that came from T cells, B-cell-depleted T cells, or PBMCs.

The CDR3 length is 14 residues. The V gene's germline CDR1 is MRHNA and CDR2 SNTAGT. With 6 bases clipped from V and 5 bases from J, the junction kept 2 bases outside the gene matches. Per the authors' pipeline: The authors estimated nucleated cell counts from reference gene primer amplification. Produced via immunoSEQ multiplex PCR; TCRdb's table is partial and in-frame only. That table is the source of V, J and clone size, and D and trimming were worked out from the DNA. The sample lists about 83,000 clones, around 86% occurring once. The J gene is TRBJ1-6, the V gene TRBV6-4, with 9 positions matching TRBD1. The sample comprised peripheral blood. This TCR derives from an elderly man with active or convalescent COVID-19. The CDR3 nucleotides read TGTGCCAGCAGCCGGGACAGGGATAATTCACCCCTCCACTTT. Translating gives CASSRDRDNSPLHF.